This T cell receptor beta chain was observed in a study of regulatory T cells in long-lasting Graves disease. Study-level results: Preferential use of TRBV28, TRBJ1-2 and TRBJ2-5 was seen in persistent disease.

The CDR3 is 15 amino acids. The germline V gene encodes CDR1 KGHSH and CDR2 LQKENI. Between the trimmed V and J ends, which lost 6 bases and 3 bases, there was a span of 17 bases. This clonotype was observed a handful of times. Its antigen is unknown. Relying on iRepertoire HTBI primers and Arm-PCR of CDR3 regions, the team built TCR beta libraries. TCRdb fed the multiplex PCR reads into MiXCR, producing one record per CDR3 protein. The table lists about 610,000 distinct CDR3 sequences, about 15% of them singletons, with about 11% in the top ten. The time point is: newly diagnosed GD, antithyroid drugs for less than 3 months. The TCR library was prepared using RNA isolated from PBMCs. The authors drew 8.5 to 9.5 milliliters of peripheral blood into EDTA tubes. In addition, the sample was reused for a study of T cells in Graves' hyperthyroidism and ophthalmopathy. This second study says: Clinical symptoms, serum thyroxine and TRAb, thyroid ultrasound and orbital computed tomography were used for the diagnoses. Using the HTBI primer set, a first-round RT-PCR was run on the TCR CDR3.

This specimen consisted of peripheral blood mononuclear cells (PBMCs), obtained at new diagnosis, from a patient treated with antithyroid drugs. The TCR was taken from a man younger than 30 with Graves disease. The genes are TRBV18 and TRBJ1-1; tentative D call: TRBD1 (6 bases). The CDR3 nucleotides are TGTGCCAGCTCGCTAAACAGGGTTCCGGACACTGAAGCTTTCTTT. Amino acids: CASSLNRVPDTEAFF.